This T cell receptor (beta chain) was retrieved from a study of neoadjuvant anti-PD-1 for oral cavity cancer. About the research overall: Most patients had three to four biweekly doses of 3 mg/kg nivolumab before resection.

As regards this clone: Its antigen is still unknown.

Stage II-IVA oral cavity squamous cell carcinoma was new and untreated by systemic or radiation therapy. Study results and limitations: Treg/Th17 ratio rose with pretreatment blood and fell with post-treatment tumor TCRbeta clonality.

Profiled with immunoSEQ multiplex PCR; TCRdb holds only in-frame clones, not every one. The sample shows about 14,000 clones, around two thirds of them seen only once. The CDR3 spans 14 residues. Germline values: CDR1 MNHEY, CDR2 SMNVEV (reference sequence). V gave up 10 bases and J gave up 0 bases, with 15 bases separating them. The receptor was derived from a person between 40 and 79 years old with oral cavity squamous cell carcinoma. Sequenced here: PBMCs, sampled before nivolumab (anti-PD-1) treatment. V is TRBV27 and J is TRBJ1-1, with D uncertain. The CDR3: CATSRGRVNTEAFF. The CDR3 DNA follows: TGTGCCACCTCCCGGGGTCGGGTGAACACTGAAGCTTTCTTT.